The 9 T cell receptor beta chains below all came from one sample that was sequenced in a study of T-cell reconstitution after alpha-beta-depleted transplantation in children. Unique molecular identifiers were incorporated when the TCRbeta library was constructed. One entry per CDR3 protein results from TCRdb running MiXCR on the PCR reads. The sample contains hundreds of thousands of distinct CDR3 sequences, approximately 16% of which appear only once. Source: PBMCs from the stem cell graft donor, taken from the stem cell graft. The receptor set was obtained from a human donor who donated a stem cell graft to a child with acute lymphoblastic leukemia.

This clonotype turned up a few times. V and J are TRBV6-4 and TRBJ1-1; D may be TRBD1 (5 bases). V shed 6 bases and J shed 3 bases, with 20 bases lying between them. The CDR3 is 16 residues long. The germline gives CDR1 MRHNA, CDR2 SNTAGT. The CDR3 loop is CASSEGTGGRDTEAFF. CDR3 bases: TGTGCCAGCAGCGAAGGAACGGGGGGGAGAGACACTGAAGCTTTCTTT.

This clonotype was counted between two and nine times. The CDR3 protein is CSARLLSPGELFF. DNA for the CDR3: TGCAGTGCTAGACTCCTCAGTCCCGGGGAGCTGTTTTTT. This sequence joins TRBV20-1 and TRBJ2-2; D remains ambiguous. From germline, CDR1 is DFQATT and CDR2 SNEGSKA (reference sequence). CDR3 length: 13 residues. Deletions cut 2 bases from V and 6 bases from J, with 10 bases between.

The V gene is TRBV5-6, the J gene TRBJ2-5; weak D call: TRBD2 (6 bases). Trimming stripped 0 bases from V and 4 bases from J, with 22 bases between. CDR3 length: 18 residues. From germline, CDR1 is SGHDT and CDR2 YYEEEE. The CDR3 DNA follows: TGTGCCAGCAGCTTGGGGGCAGGGATCTCACTAGCAGGAGAGACCCAGTACTTC. Residues: CASSLGAGISLAGETQYF.

V is TRBV7-9 and J is TRBJ2-1; 11 bases fit TRBD1. Germline assignment: CDR1 SEHNR and CDR2 FQNEAQ (reference sequence). V was pared by 5 bases and J by 8 bases, with 11 bases of the junction left unmatched. The CDR3 has 16 amino acids. CDR3 loop: CASSTRPGQGVYEQFF. The CDR3 DNA reads as TGTGCCAGCAGCACCCGTCCGGGACAGGGGGTCTATGAGCAGTTCTTC.

The chain uses TRBV5-1 and TRBJ1-4; 11 positions match TRBD1. This CDR3 has 16 amino acids. Germline V lookup: CDR1 SGHRS, CDR2 YFSETQ. V was clipped by 0 bases and J by 9 bases; unmatched bases: 7. The CDR3 coding sequence is TGCGCCAGCAGCTTGGCCCCGGGACAGGGGGTACAAAAACTGTTTTTT. It is translated as CASSLAPGQGVQKLFF.

This clonotype was counted between two and nine times. The chain links TRBV12-3 or TRBV12-4 to TRBJ2-5; TRBD2 agrees at 8 bases. The CDR3 spans 14 residues. The junction had 6 bases not matched to a gene; V was cut back by 4 bases and J by 5 bases. Here the CDR3 DNA reads TGTGCCAGCAGTTCAGCGGGAGTCGGGGAGACCCAGTACTTC. Encoded protein: CASSSAGVGETQYF.

The chain uses TRBV10-2 and TRBJ2-2; D is undetermined. This CDR3 is 11 amino acids long. Trimming left V 7 bases short and J 6 bases short, with 6 bases between. CDR1 is WSHSY, CDR2 SAAADI, per germline. Written as DNA, the CDR3 is TGCGCCAGCACAGTCTCCGGGGAGCTGTTTTTT. Residues: CASTVSGELFF.

This clonotype was detected a few times. This rearrangement joins TRBV12-3 or TRBV12-4 to TRBJ2-2; D gene uncertain. There are 16 residues in the CDR3. V was clipped by 4 bases and J by 2 bases, with 14 bases between them. As DNA, the CDR3 is TGTGCCAGCAGTTCCTCCTATCGACCAAACACCGGGGAGCTGTTTTTT. Its translation: CASSSSYRPNTGELFF.

Only a few counts were recorded for this clonotype. The rearrangement uses TRBV19 and TRBJ2-1; 10 positions match TRBD2. This CDR3 has 15 amino acids. Germline assignment: CDR1 LNHDA and CDR2 SQIVND (reference sequence). Unmatched junction bases numbered 9, after V lost 7 bases and J lost 6 bases. The CDR3 nucleotides read TGTGCCAGTACCGAAGCGGGAGGGCCAGGCAATGAGCAGTTCTTC. Translated, it gives CASTEAGGPGNEQFF. The full variable domain, with the rest looked up from reference TRBV19 and TRBJ2-1, is DGGITQSPKYLFRKEGQNVTLSCEQNLNHDAMYWYRQDPGQGLRLIYYSQIVNDFQKGDIAEGYSVSREKKESFPLTVTSAQKNPTAFYLCASTEAGGPGNEQFFGPGTRLTVL.